Listed below are T cell receptor beta chains from one sample, sequenced in a study of identical twins. TCRdb independently ran MiXCR on the 5' RACE reads; one entry per CDR3 protein. The table records about 520,000 distinct CDR3 sequences, approximately 22% of them present only once. These data are also associated with another study on T cells expressing NK-cell markers.

Material: CD4+ T cells sorted from blood. Receptors originate from a young woman in good health. CDR3s include the opening cysteine and the closing phenylalanine or tryptophan. A D gene is named only where the DNA matches it firmly. The listing skips clone size in some rows; elsewhere it reads once, few, many or a size class.

CDR3aa: CASSLAHPYEQYF
CDR3nt: TGTGCCAGCAGCTTAGCGCACCCATACGAGCAGTACTTC
d_gene: NA
abundance: NA
j_gene: TRBJ2-7
v_gene: TRBV7-2

CDR3aa: CASSFGLAGNYEQYF
CDR3nt: TGCGCCAGCAGCTTCGGACTAGCGGGGAACTACGAGCAGTACTTC
d_gene: TRBD2
abundance: NA
j_gene: TRBJ2-7
v_gene: TRBV5-1

CDR3aa: CASSRGSRTLEWGYTF
CDR3nt: TGTGCCAGCAGCCGTGGAAGTAGGACCCTCGAGTGGGGCTACACCTTC
d_gene: NA
abundance: NA
j_gene: TRBJ1-2
v_gene: TRBV3-1

CDR3aa: CAISAPPTYEQYF
CDR3nt: TGTGCCATCAGTGCACCACCGACCTACGAGCAGTACTTC
d_gene: NA
abundance: NA
j_gene: TRBJ2-7
v_gene: TRBV10-3

CDR3aa: CASSFPVWNTIYF
CDR3nt: TGTGCCAGCAGTTTCCCCGTCTGGAACACCATATATTTT
d_gene: NA
abundance: NA
j_gene: TRBJ1-3
v_gene: TRBV12-3/TRBV12-4

CDR3aa: CASSYGQGPSNYGYTF
CDR3nt: TGTGCCAGCAGTTACGGACAGGGGCCTTCTAACTATGGCTACACCTTC
d_gene: TRBD1
abundance: NA
j_gene: TRBJ1-2
v_gene: TRBV6-5

CDR3aa: CASSAARGLRALEAFF
CDR3nt: TGTGCCAGCAGCGCCGCCAGGGGGCTCAGAGCCTTGGAGGCTTTCTTT
d_gene: TRBD1
abundance: NA
j_gene: TRBJ1-1
v_gene: TRBV7-2

CDR3aa: CSARDSRLHNEQFF
CDR3nt: TGCAGTGCTAGAGATTCGAGACTACACAATGAGCAGTTCTTC
d_gene: NA
abundance: few
j_gene: TRBJ2-1
v_gene: TRBV20-1

CDR3aa: CASSLGRVTNEKLFF
CDR3nt: TGTGCCAGCAGCTTAGGCAGGGTAACTAATGAAAAACTGTTTTTT
d_gene: NA
abundance: NA
j_gene: TRBJ1-4
v_gene: TRBV7-2

CDR3aa: CASSPGIQETQYF
CDR3nt: TGTGCCAGCTCACCCGGTATCCAAGAGACCCAGTACTTC
d_gene: NA
abundance: many
j_gene: TRBJ2-5
v_gene: TRBV18

CDR3aa: CASSYSVRTDSGSYNEQFF
CDR3nt: TGTGCCAGCAGTTACTCGGTCCGCACTGACAGTGGCTCCTACAATGAGCAGTTCTTC
d_gene: NA
abundance: few
j_gene: TRBJ2-1
v_gene: TRBV6-2/TRBV6-3

CDR3aa: CASRGPGQGSYYGYTF
CDR3nt: TGTGCCAGCAGGGGACCGGGACAGGGGTCCTACTATGGCTACACCTTC
d_gene: TRBD1
abundance: few
j_gene: TRBJ1-2
v_gene: TRBV12-3/TRBV12-4

CDR3aa: CASSRVNTGELFF
CDR3nt: TGTGCCAGCAGTCGGGTGAACACCGGGGAGCTGTTTTTT
d_gene: NA
abundance: few
j_gene: TRBJ2-2
v_gene: TRBV12-3/TRBV12-4

CDR3aa: CASSLVLSYEQYF
CDR3nt: TGTGCCAGCAGCTTAGTTCTCTCCTACGAGCAGTACTTC
d_gene: NA
abundance: NA
j_gene: TRBJ2-7
v_gene: TRBV7-2

CDR3aa: CASRKDSEETQYF
CDR3nt: TGTGCCAGCAGGAAGGACAGCGAAGAGACCCAGTACTTC
d_gene: NA
abundance: NA
j_gene: TRBJ2-5
v_gene: TRBV6-1

CDR3aa: CASSQSSPVASGSDEQYF
CDR3nt: TGCGCCAGCAGTCAATCGTCTCCGGTCGCTAGCGGGAGTGATGAGCAGTACTTC
d_gene: TRBD2
abundance: NA
j_gene: TRBJ2-7
v_gene: TRBV23-1

CDR3aa: CASSFILGAVETQYF
CDR3nt: TGTGCCAGCAGCTTCATCCTGGGAGCGGTAGAGACCCAGTACTTC
d_gene: NA
abundance: NA
j_gene: TRBJ2-5
v_gene: TRBV7-2

CDR3aa: CASRDTGTGSTDTQYF
CDR3nt: TGTGCCAGCAGGGATACCGGGACAGGATCCACAGATACGCAGTATTTT
d_gene: TRBD1
abundance: many
j_gene: TRBJ2-3
v_gene: TRBV6-1

CDR3aa: CSVGGSVSVGYEQYF
CDR3nt: TGCAGCGTTGGAGGGTCCGTGTCCGTAGGATACGAGCAGTACTTC
d_gene: NA
abundance: few
j_gene: TRBJ2-7
v_gene: TRBV29-1

CDR3aa: CASSLDSGSDTQYF
CDR3nt: TGCGCCAGCAGCTTGGATTCAGGGTCAGATACGCAGTATTTT
d_gene: NA
abundance: NA
j_gene: TRBJ2-3
v_gene: TRBV5-1

CDR3aa: CASSYGGDTQYF
CDR3nt: TGTGCCAGCAGTTATGGAGGGGATACGCAGTATTTT
d_gene: NA
abundance: few
j_gene: TRBJ2-3
v_gene: TRBV9

CDR3aa: CAWTSGRVHDF
CDR3nt: TGTGCCTGGACGAGTGGACGGGTACATGACTTC
d_gene: NA
abundance: NA
j_gene: TRBJ2-1
v_gene: TRBV30

CDR3aa: CAWRRTSGRGEQFF
CDR3nt: TGTGCCTGGAGACGGACTAGCGGGAGGGGTGAGCAGTTCTTC
d_gene: TRBD2
abundance: NA
j_gene: TRBJ2-1
v_gene: TRBV30

CDR3aa: CASSYLNTDTQYF
CDR3nt: TGTGCCAGCAGTTATCTGAACACAGATACGCAGTATTTT
d_gene: NA
abundance: many
j_gene: TRBJ2-3
v_gene: TRBV6-2/TRBV6-3

CDR3aa: CSASLQLEAFF
CDR3nt: TGCAGTGCTAGCCTCCAGCTCGAGGCTTTCTTT
d_gene: NA
abundance: few
j_gene: TRBJ1-1
v_gene: TRBV20-1

CDR3aa: CASKNGQPGETQYF
CDR3nt: TGCGCCAGCAAGAATGGACAGCCGGGGGAAACCCAGTACTTC
d_gene: NA
abundance: NA
j_gene: TRBJ2-5
v_gene: TRBV5-1

CDR3aa: CSAGTGGAKIYEQYF
CDR3nt: TGCAGTGCTGGAACGGGAGGAGCAAAAATCTACGAGCAGTACTTC
d_gene: TRBD2
abundance: NA
j_gene: TRBJ2-7
v_gene: TRBV20-1

CDR3aa: CASSESTRAEQFF
CDR3nt: TGTGCCAGCAGTGAGAGTACTAGAGCCGAGCAGTTCTTC
d_gene: NA
abundance: NA
j_gene: TRBJ2-1
v_gene: TRBV2

CDR3aa: CASSLDLGGSGNEQFF
CDR3nt: TGCGCCAGCAGCTTGGACCTTGGCGGGAGTGGAAATGAGCAGTTCTTC
d_gene: TRBD2
abundance: NA
j_gene: TRBJ2-1
v_gene: TRBV5-1

CDR3aa: CASSLALDRANTRYF
CDR3nt: TGTGCCAGCAGCTTAGCCTTGGACAGGGCAAATACGCGGTATTTT
d_gene: TRBD1
abundance: NA
j_gene: TRBJ2-3
v_gene: TRBV7-2

CDR3aa: CASSHRDAVEQYF
CDR3nt: TGTGCCAGCAGCCACAGGGACGCGGTCGAGCAGTACTTC
d_gene: NA
abundance: few
j_gene: TRBJ2-7
v_gene: TRBV12-3/TRBV12-4

CDR3aa: CASSYSWGRTDTQYF
CDR3nt: TGTGCCAGCAGTTACTCTTGGGGGCGGACAGATACGCAGTATTTT
d_gene: NA
abundance: NA
j_gene: TRBJ2-3
v_gene: TRBV6-5

CDR3aa: CASPGRGKNIQYF
CDR3nt: TGCGCCAGCCCTGGACGGGGCAAAAACATTCAGTACTTC
d_gene: NA
abundance: NA
j_gene: TRBJ2-4
v_gene: TRBV10-1

CDR3aa: CASLLAGDGHYTDTQYF
CDR3nt: TGTGCCAGCCTACTAGCGGGGGACGGGCACTACACAGATACGCAGTATTTT
d_gene: TRBD2
abundance: NA
j_gene: TRBJ2-3
v_gene: TRBV13

CDR3aa: CAISKSSGGSTDTQYF
CDR3nt: TGTGCCATCAGCAAATCTAGCGGGGGAAGCACAGATACGCAGTATTTT
d_gene: TRBD2
abundance: NA
j_gene: TRBJ2-3
v_gene: TRBV10-3

CDR3aa: CAISVRTGVGYGYTF
CDR3nt: TGTGCCATCAGTGTCAGGACAGGGGTTGGCTATGGCTACACCTTC
d_gene: TRBD1
abundance: NA
j_gene: TRBJ1-2
v_gene: TRBV10-3

CDR3aa: CASSYIPLIVTPHDEQFF
CDR3nt: TGTGCCAGCAGTTACATTCCGCTCATAGTCACCCCCCATGATGAGCAGTTCTTC
d_gene: NA
abundance: NA
j_gene: TRBJ2-1
v_gene: TRBV6-2/TRBV6-3

CDR3aa: CSVGPTYEQYF
CDR3nt: TGCAGTGTTGGGCCCACCTACGAGCAGTACTTC
d_gene: NA
abundance: NA
j_gene: TRBJ2-7
v_gene: TRBV20-1

CDR3aa: CASSPTSGAGGELFF
CDR3nt: TGTGCCAGCAGCCCCACGTCGGGGGCGGGCGGGGAGCTGTTTTTT
d_gene: NA
abundance: few
j_gene: TRBJ2-2
v_gene: TRBV7-2

CDR3aa: CASSSTGLNTEAFF
CDR3nt: TGTGCCAGCAGCTCGACAGGATTGAACACTGAAGCTTTCTTT
d_gene: NA
abundance: many
j_gene: TRBJ1-1
v_gene: TRBV5-1

CDR3aa: CSATSGRSTDTQYF
CDR3nt: TGCAGTGCTACTAGCGGGAGAAGTACAGATACGCAGTATTTT
d_gene: TRBD2
abundance: few
j_gene: TRBJ2-3
v_gene: TRBV20-1